This is a list of T cell receptor beta chains from one sample in a study of graft-versus-host responses after intestinal transplantation. Their specific antigens are unknown. Some clones are missing from TCRdb's copy, which holds only in-frame ones; the method was immunoSEQ multiplex PCR. The top ten hold about 0.2% of the sample, which has 140,000 or so clones, about 90% seen once. The sample consisted of unstimulated CD4+ T cells sorted from spleen or lymph node cells, taken before intestinal transplant. The receptors derive from a human donor who received an intestinal transplant. CDR3s include the opening cysteine and the closing phenylalanine or tryptophan. The D gene is left open where the match is weak. Clone sizes are given selectively: once, few, many, or a class where the clone is expanded.

CASSPRPGTSKNQPQHF	TGTGCCAGCTCCCCGAGGCCAGGGACCTCCAAAAATCAGCCCCAGCATTTT	TRBV18	TRBJ1-5	-	-
CASSLALAGGNEQFF	TGTGCCAGCAGTTTGGCGCTAGCGGGAGGGAATGAGCAGTTCTTC	TRBV27	TRBJ2-1	-	TRBD2
CATSRDRSVAGEQYF	TGTGCCACCAGCAGAGATCGGAGCGTTGCCGGCGAGCAGTACTTC	TRBV15	TRBJ2-7	-	-
CASRNLGTGGFTEAFF	TGTGCCAGTAGGAACCTCGGGACAGGGGGTTTTACTGAAGCTTTCTTT	TRBV19	TRBJ1-1	-	TRBD1
CASSVGVGPLEGTQYF	TGTGCCAGCAGCGTAGGGGTCGGGCCGTTAGAGGGGACCCAGTACTTC	TRBV9	TRBJ2-5	-	-
CASTSSGSYEQYF	TGTGCCAGCACGTCTAGCGGGAGTTACGAGCAGTACTTC	TRBV6-1	TRBJ2-7	-	TRBD2
CASSLLSSNQPQHF	TGTGCCAGCAGTTTACTGAGTAGCAATCAGCCCCAGCATTTT	TRBV28	TRBJ1-5	-	-
CASSSLGGGTDTQYF	TGTGCCAGCAGTTCCCTAGGGGGTGGCACAGATACGCAGTATTTT	TRBV6-5	TRBJ2-3	once	-
CASSAGQTGYF	TGTGCCAGCAGCGCGGGGCAAACCGGATATTTT	TRBV5-5	TRBJ1-3	-	-
CASSLDPDSARNEKLFF	TGTGCCAGCAGCTTGGACCCTGATAGTGCGAGAAATGAAAAACTGTTTTTT	TRBV5-4	TRBJ1-4	-	-
CASSLWAGLEGGYTF	TGTGCCAGCAGTTTATGGGCCGGGCTTGAGGGGGGCTACACCTTC	TRBV27	TRBJ1-2	-	-
CACRSTDTQYF	TGTGCCTGCCGGAGCACAGATACGCAGTATTTT	TRBV30	TRBJ2-3	-	-
CASSPYLGRTPLHF	TGTGCCAGCAGTCCGTACTTGGGTCGGACACCCCTCCACTTT	TRBV28	TRBJ1-6	-	-
CASSLVGEDEKLFF	TGTGCCAGCAGTTTGGTAGGGGAGGACGAAAAACTGTTTTTT	TRBV28	TRBJ1-4	-	-
CATALTTTGFGEKLFF	TGTGCCACCGCTCTTACAACAACAGGGTTTGGTGAAAAACTGTTTTTT	TRBV15	TRBJ1-4	once	-
CASPPSGPKSAYEQYF	TGTGCCAGCCCCCCCTCCGGGCCGAAAAGCGCCTACGAGCAGTACTTC	TRBV28	TRBJ2-7	-	-
CASSYSGSTEAFF	TGTGCCAGCAGTTACTCAGGGTCCACTGAAGCTTTCTTT	TRBV6-5	TRBJ1-1	once	-
CASSYSQASYEQYF	TGTGCCAGCAGTTACAGTCAGGCCTCCTACGAGCAGTACTTC	TRBV6-5	TRBJ2-7	-	-
CASSPIRTGSGEQYF	TGTGCCAGCAGCCCCATTCGGACAGGGTCAGGCGAGCAGTACTTC	TRBV7-8	TRBJ2-7	-	TRBD1
CASSLGLAGTNTGELFF	TGCGCCAGCAGCTTGGGGCTAGCGGGTACGAACACCGGGGAGCTGTTTTTT	TRBV5-1	TRBJ2-2	-	TRBD2
CASSDPRTYNPRGNQPQHF	TGTGCCAGCAGTGATCCGCGGACCTATAATCCGAGGGGCAATCAGCCCCAGCATTTT	TRBV6-4	TRBJ1-5	-	-
CASSFQLPLPYGYTF	TGTGCCAGCAGCTTCCAGCTCCCCCTACCTTATGGCTACACCTTC	TRBV7-2	TRBJ1-2	-	-
CASTNIGTPTGSGSYNEQFF	TGTGCCAGCACCAACATAGGGACTCCGACCGGGAGTGGATCCTACAATGAGCAGTTCTTC	TRBV5-4	TRBJ2-1	once	-
CASSSLAGGIYEQYF	TGTGCCAGCAGCTCGTTAGCGGGAGGGATATACGAGCAATACTTC	TRBV4-2	TRBJ2-7	once	TRBD2
CASSPRTGVSGGEKLFF	TGTGCCAGCAGCCCAAGGACAGGGGTAAGCGGCGGTGAAAAACTGTTTTTT	TRBV9	TRBJ1-4	-	TRBD1
CASRGRQSQETQYF	TGTGCCAGCAGAGGTCGGCAGAGCCAAGAGACCCAGTACTTC	TRBV25-1	TRBJ2-5	-	-
CASSLTGTSGVLEQYF	TGTGCCAGCAGTTTGACCGGGACTAGCGGAGTTTTGGAGCAGTACTTC	TRBV28	TRBJ2-7	-	TRBD2
CASSTEGQRNTIYF	TGCGCCAGCAGCACCGAAGGACAGAGGAACACCATATATTTT	TRBV5-1	TRBJ1-3	-	-
CASSIAFQAPGNTEAFF	TGTGCCAGTAGTATAGCATTCCAGGCCCCAGGGAACACTGAAGCTTTCTTT	TRBV19	TRBJ1-1	-	-
CSVERRLNTEAFF	TGCAGCGTTGAACGACGGTTGAACACTGAAGCTTTCTTT	TRBV29-1	TRBJ1-1	-	-
CASSSPRTGITYEQYF	TGTGCCAGCAGCTCACCTAGGACTGGAATCACCTACGAGCAGTACTTC	TRBV7-9	TRBJ2-7	-	-
CASSPYTHRGASYGYTF	TGTGCCAGCAGTCCGTATACCCACAGGGGAGCTAGCTATGGCTACACCTTC	TRBV28	TRBJ1-2	-	TRBD1
CASSERAVASLAKNIQYF	TGTGCCAGCAGTGAACGGGCGGTGGCCAGTCTAGCCAAAAACATTCAGTACTTC	TRBV6-1	TRBJ2-4	-	-
CASSRGLATYNEQFF	TGTGCCAGTAGTCGGGGACTTGCCACCTACAATGAGCAGTTCTTC	TRBV19	TRBJ2-1	-	-
CASSWRAGETQYF	TGTGCCAGCAGTTGGAGGGCGGGGGAGACCCAGTACTTC	TRBV28	TRBJ2-5	-	-
CASSRRTGGGTDTQYF	TGTGCCAGCAGCCGAAGAACAGGGGGCGGCACAGATACGCAGTATTTT	TRBV5-4	TRBJ2-3	-	TRBD1
CASSERTDTDTQYF	TGTGCCAGCAGTGAAAGAACAGACACAGATACGCAGTATTTT	TRBV25-1	TRBJ2-3	-	-
CASSLLSFSREAYTF	TGTGCCAGCAGCTTACTTTCATTTTCCAGGGAGGCCTACACCTTC	TRBV7-6	TRBJ1-2	-	-
CASRESQGCIGQPQHF	TGTGCCAGCAGAGAAAGCCAGGGGTGTATCGGTCAGCCCCAGCATTTT	TRBV7-9	TRBJ1-5	-	-
CASSGTSRAGEQFF	TGTGCCAGCAGCGGGACTAGCAGGGCGGGTGAGCAGTTCTTC	TRBV14	TRBJ2-1	few	TRBD2
CARGLLGGQAFF	TGTGCCCGGGGACTGTTGGGGGGACAAGCTTTCTTT	TRBV30	TRBJ1-1	once	-
CASSPELQGANSPLHF	TGTGCCAGCTCACCGGAGCTACAGGGGGCAAATTCACCCCTCCACTTT	TRBV18	TRBJ1-6	-	TRBD1
CASSLGAGGPTDTQYF	TGTGCCAGCAGCTTAGGAGCGGGAGGGCCCACAGATACGCAGTATTTT	TRBV7-6	TRBJ2-3	-	TRBD2
CALRGPSGSHGTEAFF	TGTGCTTTAAGGGGGCCGAGTGGATCCCATGGGACTGAAGCTTTCTTT	TRBV28	TRBJ1-1	-	TRBD1
CASTVTGQFYEQYF	TGTGCCAGTACCGTCACAGGACAGTTCTACGAGCAGTACTTC	TRBV19	TRBJ2-7	-	-
CASRTGTGGSNQPQHF	TGTGCCAGCAGAACTGGGACAGGCGGGAGCAATCAGCCCCAGCATTTT	TRBV27	TRBJ1-5	-	TRBD1
CAISDRDNQPQHF	TGTGCCATCTCGGACAGGGACAATCAGCCCCAGCATTTT	TRBV6-1	TRBJ1-5	-	TRBD1
CASSLVLGGQGKDTQYF	TGTGCCAGCAGCTTAGTGTTGGGGGGGCAGGGCAAGGATACGCAGTATTTT	TRBV11-2	TRBJ2-3	once	-
CASSQTRTSGIGEQYF	TGCGCCAGCAGCCAAACCCGGACTAGCGGGATTGGCGAGCAGTACTTC	TRBV4-1	TRBJ2-7	-	TRBD2
CASSVVGDMNTEAFF	TGTGCCAGCAGCGTAGTCGGCGACATGAACACTGAAGCTTTCTTT	TRBV9	TRBJ1-1	-	-
CASSSGRAFF	TGTGCCAGCAGTTCAGGAAGAGCTTTCTTT	TRBV28	TRBJ1-1	once	-
CASSQERTGFNSPLHF	TGCGCCAGCAGCCAAGAGCGGACAGGATTCAATTCACCCCTCCACTTT	TRBV4-1	TRBJ1-6	-	TRBD1
CASSEARTIYF	TGTGCCAGCAGTGAAGCTCGCACCATATATTTT	TRBV6-1	TRBJ1-3	-	-
CASSQESYNSPLHF	TGTGCCAGCAGCCAGGAGAGCTATAATTCACCCCTCCACTTT	TRBV4-2	TRBJ1-6	-	-
CASRGTGAIRIHGYTF	TGTGCCAGCAGGGGGACAGGGGCGATACGGATCCATGGCTACACCTTC	TRBV2	TRBJ1-2	-	TRBD1
CAISEISEQYF	TGTGCCATCAGTGAGATTAGCGAGCAGTACTTC	TRBV10-3	TRBJ2-7	-	-
CATSRELRGLSEAFF	TGTGCCACCAGCAGGGAACTTAGGGGGTTATCTGAAGCTTTCTTT	TRBV15	TRBJ1-1	-	-
CASRQNYGYTF	TGTGCCAGCAGACAAAACTATGGCTACACCTTC	TRBV28	TRBJ1-2	-	-
CASRRTENTEAFF	TGTGCCAGCAGAAGGACAGAGAACACTGAAGCTTTCTTT	TRBV6-4	TRBJ1-1	-	-